This TCR beta chain was identified in a study of blood T cell repertoires in COVID-19 (dated by TCRdb to about 2020). For the study in its entirety: Samples covering the acute and convalescent phases of COVID-19 were provided by collaborators in the United States, Italy and Spain. The prospective study material was composed of cDNA or gDNA derived from T cells, B-cell-depleted T cells, or PBMCs. Deeply sampled blood TCRbeta repertoires from subjects exposed to, actively infected with, or recovered from COVID-19 were included in the dataset. A freely available public database, intended as a resource for researchers studying the immune response to SARS-CoV-2, is where the repertoires were released. Samples were obtained from the ongoing ImmuneRACE study (first 160 participants) and from 1,200 or so subjects provided by 6 global collaborators. Nearly every sample came with metadata listing a de-identified subject ID, COVID-19 status, age in years and sex. Where available, HLA class I and class II types were obtained from metadata supplied by the sample provider rather than from assay-based typing. Results the study describes overall, beyond this receptor: The amount of clinical and demographic metadata varied by source and participant and was provided uncurated.

Collaborating institutions collected whole blood in K2EDTA tubes following their own protocols. Collaborator samples were shipped for TCRbeta analysis as frozen whole blood, isolated PBMCs, or DNA extracted from either sample type. Note on this clone: Its specific antigen is unknown. No much larger clone is present one base from it, and per-base qualities are unavailable.

Including cysteine and phenylalanine, the CDR3 has 13 amino acids. CDR3 DNA is the only sequence kept; it has 39 bases, read in frame from the first base. CDR1 and CDR2, per the germline V gene, are SNHLY and FYNNEI. At the junction V is shortened by 8 bases and J by 7 bases, with 14 bases in between. The immunoSEQ Assay, a bias-controlled multiplex PCR, was used to amplify TCRbeta CDR3 regions from genomic DNA. Under the source paper's analysis protocol: The number of nucleated cells in each sample was estimated by amplification of reference gene primers within the assay. Sequence reads were collapsed and filtered to measure the absolute abundance of every unique TCRbeta CDR3 rearrangement. For each sample, productive Simpson clonality was calculated as the square root of Simpson's diversity index over productive rearrangements. Drawn from immuneACCESS, this table holds only the in-frame rearrangements with V and J called that TCRdb kept. Clones are partly lost; checked studies trace under half to an unresolved V gene and leave the rest unexplained. That table supplies the V and J calls and clone size; D and trimming were determined from the DNA. The sample table lists approximately 100,000 clones, less than 85% of them with a count of one. Jointly, the top ten make up around a sixth of the sample.

Recombination linked TRBV2 to TRBJ1-4; the D gene assignment is ambiguous. This clonotype was obtained from a woman aged 60-75 years with acute or convalescent COVID-19. Sequencing input: peripheral blood. The sequenced DNA is TGTGCCAGCTCTGTGGGCATGATTGAAAAACTGTTTTTT. Its protein product is CASSVGMIEKLFF.